This is a list of T cell receptor beta chains from one sample in a study of T cell responses to AZD1222 COVID-19 vaccine. Measured with immunoSEQ multiplex PCR; TCRdb has only the in-frame clones, and not every one. The sample shows under 140,000 clones, around 93% of them seen only once. The sample here was peripheral blood, taken 28 days after the second AZD1222 dose. These receptors all stem from an adult who received the AZD1222 COVID-19 vaccine. Both conserved end residues are part of each CDR3. A D gene is named only where the DNA matches it firmly. Size tells how often a clone was seen (once, few, many) or the class of an expanded clone, and some rows leave it out.

j_call v_call clone_size d_call cdr3_aa cdr3_nt
TRBJ2-3 TRBV11-3 . TRBD2 CASSVTSGSRPDTQYF TGTGCCAGCAGCGTAACTAGCGGGAGTCGTCCAGATACGCAGTATTTT
TRBJ1-3 TRBV18 . . CASSPGDSGNTIYF TGTGCCAGCTCACCAGGGGACTCTGGAAACACCATATATTTT
TRBJ2-2 TRBV5-6 . . CASSLEFYTENTGELFF TGTGCCAGCAGCTTGGAATTTTACACAGAGAACACCGGGGAGCTGTTTTTT
TRBJ2-1 TRBV9 . TRBD1 CASSSRTGLRKLYNEQFF TGTGCCAGCAGCTCCCGGACAGGGCTTAGGAAACTTTACAATGAGCAGTTCTTC
TRBJ1-4 TRBV10-2 . . CASSVPPGRSTNEKLFF TGCGCCAGCAGTGTACCCCCTGGACGGTCAACTAATGAAAAACTGTTTTTT
TRBJ2-7 TRBV2 . TRBD1 CASQDRVGHYEQYF TGTGCCAGCCAGGACAGGGTTGGGCACTACGAGCAGTACTTC
TRBJ1-1 TRBV18 . . CASSPPRGARYTEAFF TGTGCCAGCTCACCTCCGAGGGGGGCACGTTACACTGAAGCTTTCTTT
TRBJ1-5 TRBV19 . . CASSIGQYSNQPQHF TGTGCCAGTAGTATAGGACAGTATAGCAATCAGCCCCAGCATTTT
TRBJ1-6 TRBV3-1/TRBV3-2 few TRBD1 CASSQGQGTNNSPLHF TGTGCCAGCAGCCAAGGACAGGGGACGAATAATTCACCCCTCCACTTT
TRBJ1-6 TRBV19 . . CASRITREPNLNSPLHF TGTGCCAGTAGGATAACCCGAGAGCCAAATCTGAATTCACCCCTCCACTTT
TRBJ2-5 TRBV12-3/TRBV12-4 . . CASSLFRRETQYF TGTGCCAGCAGTTTATTTAGGAGGGAGACCCAGTACTTC
TRBJ1-3 TRBV18 . . CASSPPSLGGNTIYF TGTGCCAGCTCACCACCTTCACTCGGGGGAAACACCATATATTTT
TRBJ1-6 TRBV2 . . CASSVLNLESPLHF TGTGCCAGCAGTGTTCTCAATCTTGAGTCACCCCTCCACTTT
TRBJ1-1 TRBV21-1 . . CASRQAEAFF TGTGCCAGCAGACAGGCTGAAGCTTTCTTT
TRBJ1-1 TRBV29-1 . TRBD1 CSVRPQTGLDTEAFF TGCAGCGTCCGACCCCAGACAGGGTTGGACACTGAAGCTTTCTTT
TRBJ1-3 TRBV6-5 . . CASTGYGNTIYF TGTGCCAGCACGGGGTATGGAAACACCATATATTTT
TRBJ1-2 TRBV18 . . CASSDLGRGYGYTF TGTGCCAGCTCTGACTTGGGACGGGGCTATGGCTACACCTTC
TRBJ1-4 TRBV4-2 . . CASSQDGGATNEKLFF TGTGCCAGCAGCCAAGATGGGGGTGCAACTAATGAAAAACTGTTTTTT
TRBJ1-2 TRBV12-3/TRBV12-4 . . CASSLQGKYGYTF TGTGCCAGCAGTTTACAGGGAAAGTATGGCTACACCTTC
TRBJ1-6 TRBV29-1 . . CSRIYRAGNSPLHF TGCAGCCGAATTTACAGGGCTGGGAATTCACCCCTCCACTTT
TRBJ2-2 TRBV3-1/TRBV3-2 . . CASSQDWGLKAGELFF TGTGCCAGCAGCCAAGATTGGGGGTTGAAGGCCGGGGAGCTGTTTTTT
TRBJ1-4 TRBV3-1/TRBV3-2 . . CASSPRGRSEKLFF TGTGCCAGCAGCCCCCGAGGCAGGAGTGAAAAACTGTTTTTT
TRBJ1-1 TRBV14 . . CASSQDSWTEAFF TGTGCCAGCAGCCAAGACAGTTGGACTGAAGCTTTCTTT
TRBJ2-1 TRBV10-1 . TRBD2 CASGTSRMFGGVPYNEQFF TGCGCCAGCGGGACTAGTCGCATGTTCGGAGGGGTGCCCTACAATGAGCAGTTCTTC
TRBJ2-2 TRBV6-6 . TRBD2 CASSYYGGRAAGELFF TGTGCCAGCAGTTACTATGGCGGGAGGGCCGCCGGGGAGCTGTTTTTT
TRBJ2-7 TRBV12-5 . TRBD2 CASGLVAGSIYEQYF TGTGCTAGTGGTCTCGTAGCGGGTTCTATCTACGAGCAGTACTTC
TRBJ1-1 TRBV13 . . CASRKAVLNTEAFF TGTGCCAGCCGAAAAGCGGTTTTGAACACTGAAGCTTTCTTT
TRBJ1-5 TRBV25-1 . . CASSDVGAQPQHF TGTGCCAGCAGTGATGTAGGGGCTCAGCCCCAGCATTTT
TRBJ1-3 TRBV30 . . CAWSPGSSGNTIYF TGTGCCTGGAGTCCGGGGAGCTCTGGAAACACCATATATTTT
TRBJ2-1 TRBV6-5 once TRBD2 CASTGTSGSLYEQFF TGTGCCAGCACTGGGACTAGCGGGAGTTTGTATGAGCAGTTCTTC
TRBJ2-1 TRBV10-2 . . CASRPGQFFEQFF TGCGCCAGCAGACCCGGACAGTTTTTTGAGCAGTTCTTC
TRBJ1-1 TRBV7-2 . . CASSELGTEAFF TGTGCCAGCAGCGAACTGGGCACTGAAGCTTTCTTT
TRBJ2-1 TRBV12-5 . TRBD1 CASGFLPGQGSNEQFF TGTGCTAGTGGTTTCCTTCCGGGACAGGGGTCGAATGAGCAGTTCTTC
TRBJ2-5 TRBV2 . TRBD1 CASSERQGKETQYF TGTGCCAGCAGTGAACGACAGGGGAAAGAGACCCAGTACTTC
TRBJ2-2 TRBV5-1 . TRBD2 CASGGGANTGELFF TGCGCCAGCGGGGGGGGAGCGAACACCGGGGAGCTGTTTTTT
TRBJ1-2 TRBV29-1 once . CSVEGYTF TGCAGCGTTGAGGGCTACACCTTC
TRBJ2-6 TRBV2 . . CASSKYSGANVLTF TGTGCCAGCAGTAAATACTCTGGGGCCAACGTCCTGACTTTC
TRBJ1-1 TRBV5-5 . TRBD1 CASSPGQDSMNTEAFF TGTGCCAGCAGCCCGGGACAGGACTCCATGAACACTGAAGCTTTCTTT
TRBJ1-1 TRBV5-1 . . CASSSLTAANTEAFF TGCGCCAGCAGCTCACTGACAGCCGCGAACACTGAAGCTTTCTTT
TRBJ1-1 TRBV20-1 . . CSGGLNTEAFF TGCAGTGGTGGCCTGAACACTGAAGCTTTCTTT
TRBJ2-5 TRBV5-6 . . CASSFRWQGRGAQYF TGTGCCAGCAGCTTTCGTTGGCAGGGCCGAGGGGCCCAGTACTTC
TRBJ1-5 TRBV28 . . CASSPGISNQPQHF TGTGCCAGCAGCCCAGGGATTAGCAATCAGCCCCAGCATTTT
TRBJ2-7 TRBV7-6 . TRBD2 CASSLRLAGIYEQYF TGTGCCAGCAGCTTGAGACTAGCGGGGATATACGAGCAGTACTTC
TRBJ1-2 TRBV11-2 . . CASSLEMAIKGGFTNGYTF TGTGCCAGCAGCTTAGAAATGGCTATCAAGGGGGGATTTACGAATGGCTACACCTTC
TRBJ1-5 TRBV7-2 . TRBD1 CASSLARDRGQPQHF TGTGCCAGCAGCTTAGCCCGGGACAGGGGACAGCCCCAGCATTTT
TRBJ2-7 TRBV5-5 . . CASSTWGPGSGEQYF TGTGCCAGCAGCACCTGGGGACCAGGGTCTGGAGAGCAGTACTTC
TRBJ2-2 TRBV27 . . CASSPLGRIGSGELFF TGTGCCAGCAGTCCCCTAGGACGGATTGGTAGCGGGGAGCTGTTTTTT
TRBJ1-1 TRBV5-6 . TRBD1 CASSYRGLNTEAFF TGTGCCAGCAGCTACAGGGGGCTGAACACTGAAGCTTTCTTT
TRBJ2-1 TRBV4-2 . TRBD2 CASSQDLSGSGNEQFF TGTGCCAGCAGCCAAGATCTTAGCGGGAGTGGGAATGAGCAGTTCTTC
TRBJ1-5 TRBV19 . TRBD1 CASSIDLNRGRPQHF TGTGCCAGTAGTATAGATCTGAACAGGGGGAGGCCCCAGCATTTT
TRBJ1-1 TRBV6-5 . . CASSYSAANSNTEAFF TGTGCCAGCAGTTACTCGGCGGCCAATTCGAACACTGAAGCTTTCTTT
TRBJ1-1 TRBV7-2 . TRBD1 CASRVGQGRMNTEAFF TGTGCCAGCAGGGTAGGACAGGGGCGAATGAACACTGAAGCTTTCTTT
TRBJ2-1 TRBV5-5 . . CASSLEDNEQFF TGTGCCAGCAGCTTGGAAGACAATGAGCAGTTCTTC
TRBJ1-5 TRBV10-2 . . CASSEHSGNQPQHF TGCGCCAGCAGTGAGCACTCAGGGAATCAGCCCCAGCATTTT
TRBJ2-3 TRBV27 . . CATALVGGDTQYF TGTGCCACCGCCCTTGTCGGGGGAGATACGCAGTATTTT
TRBJ2-7 TRBV12-3/TRBV12-4 . . CASSQQGVHEQYF TGTGCCAGCAGCCAACAGGGTGTGCACGAGCAGTACTTC
TRBJ2-3 TRBV29-1 . TRBD2 CSVVGLAGGISTDTQYF TGCAGCGTTGTTGGACTAGCGGGAGGGATTAGCACAGATACGCAGTATTTT
TRBJ2-1 TRBV7-9 . . CASSLMGNRVNEQFF TGTGCCAGCAGCTTAATGGGAAACCGTGTCAATGAGCAGTTCTTC
TRBJ1-2 TRBV5-6 . . CASSLRKTVYGYTF TGTGCCAGCAGCCTACGTAAGACGGTCTATGGCTACACCTTC